A single sample is the source of the 8 T cell receptor beta chains below, sequenced in a study of CD8+CD57+ T cells in acquired aplastic anemia (dated by TCRdb to 2017 to 2018). TCRdb lists the instrument as Illumina HiSeq 2000. Profiling of TCR beta VDJ combinations and CDR3 sequences used genomic DNA as the template. TCRdb reprocessing: public reads trimmed at Q25 with fastp, clones called with MiXCR, in-frame beta chains kept. Duplicate CDR3 protein sequences are folded into a single record with the most common DNA and genes. The sample table records 300,000 or so distinct CDR3 sequences; approximately 56% of these occur just once. The ten top clones hold less than 9.5% of the sample. Specimen: sorted CD4+, CD8+, or CD8+CD57+ T cells (not recorded which) from PBMCs. The receptors shown here come from a human donor with severe aplastic anemia or a healthy control (not recorded which).

The chain has TRBV7-2 and TRBJ1-5; D is uncertain. The CDR3 consists of 15 residues. With 5 bases removed from V and 0 bases from J, the gap between germline ends came to 11 bases. The V gene's germline CDR1 is SGHTA and CDR2 FQGNSA. The CDR3 is CASSPGFSSNQPQHF. Written as DNA, the CDR3 is TGTGCCAGCAGCCCCGGTTTCTCTAGCAATCAGCCCCAGCATTTT.

In its sample, this clonotype was seen many times. The chain employs TRBV7-3 and TRBJ2-1; D gene ambiguous. The CDR3 runs 11 residues. Germline CDR1 SGHTA, CDR2 FQGTGA. Deletions cut 4 bases from V and 9 bases from J, with 7 bases between. The CDR3 DNA reads as TGTGCCAGCAGCTCTGGGTCTGAGCAGTTCTTC. It codes for CASSSGSEQFF.

The chain combines TRBV4-2 with TRBJ2-3; a weak D match, TRBD2 (5 bases). Deletions cut 8 bases from V and 1 base from J, with 16 bases between. Germline CDR1 LGHNA, CDR2 YNFKEQ. The CDR3 contains 15 residues. The chain's CDR3 is CASSSGLRGTDTQYF. The DNA of the CDR3 is TGTGCCAGCTCGAGCGGTTTACGTGGCACAGATACGCAGTATTTT.

The sample holds a few counts of this clonotype. The chain recombines TRBV27 with TRBJ2-1, with D possibly being TRBD1 or TRBD2 (6 bases each). Germline assignment: CDR1 MNHEY and CDR2 SMNVEV (reference sequence). The V and J ends lost 1 base and 1 base respectively, with 11 bases between them. The CDR3 runs 16 residues. The CDR3 spells CASSLYGGRSYNEQFF. The CDR3 nucleotides are TGTGCCAGCAGTTTATACGGGGGCCGTTCCTACAATGAGCAGTTCTTC.

This chain connects TRBV20-1 to TRBJ2-5, with TRBD2 matching over 10 bases. The germline CDR1 and CDR2 sequences are DFQATT and SNEGSKA (reference sequence). This CDR3 contains 14 residues. Losses at the gene ends were 4 bases for V and 5 bases for J; bases not matched to a gene: 7. In DNA form, the CDR3 reads TGCAGTGCTATCCGGACTAGCGGATCGGAGACCCAGTACTTC. This sequence encodes CSAIRTSGSETQYF.

The rearrangement links TRBV25-1 to TRBJ2-3; D is undetermined. Trimming removed 4 bases at V and 2 bases at J, with 16 bases between. There are 16 residues in the CDR3. Germline V gives CDR1 MGHDK, CDR2 SYGVNS. The CDR3 DNA sequence: TGTGCCAGCAGTGGAGGAATGGTAGGCCACACAGATACGCAGTATTTT. This sequence encodes CASSGGMVGHTDTQYF.

Ten or more counts support this clonotype. J is TRBJ2-5 and V is TRBV5-5; D ambiguous. The CDR3 runs to 15 residues. V shed 2 bases and J shed 5 bases, with 16 bases lying between them. Germline V gene lookup returns CDR1 SGHKS and CDR2 YYEKEE (reference sequence). The CDR3 DNA reads TGTGCCAGCAGCTTTAATCCTAGTTCCCCGGAGACCCAGTACTTC. This gives the protein CASSFNPSSPETQYF.

This clonotype was recorded at least ten times. The genes are TRBV20-1 and TRBJ2-7; D not resolved. The CDR3 has 14 amino acids. The germline gives CDR1 DFQATT, CDR2 SNEGSKA (reference sequence). The V and J ends lost 3 bases and 3 bases respectively, with 15 bases between them. The CDR3 coding sequence is TGCAGTGCTAGGTCCATGGGCCACGACTACGAGCAGTACTTC. Translating gives CSARSMGHDYEQYF.